In this sample, the clone carrying this T cell receptor (beta chain) turned up once. The antigen remains undetermined. This specimen belongs to a study of T cell responses to AZD1222 COVID-19 vaccine. General observations from the study: Spike-specific TCR breadth and depth both grew after two AZD1222 doses. Just a handful of people given AZD1222 tested seropositive at baseline.

The table came from immunoSEQ multiplex PCR; TCRdb's copy has only in-frame clones and leaves some out. The sample contains 150,000 to 200,000 clones, just under 90% of which appear only once. The germline gives CDR1 MNHEY, CDR2 SVGAGI. The V end was cut by 7 bases, the J end by 0 bases, with 16 bases between. This CDR3 spans 15 amino acids. The clonotype was recovered from an adult who received the MenACWY meningococcal vaccine as a control. The chain employs TRBV6-5 and TRBJ2-7; D might be TRBD1 (5 bases). Sequenced material: peripheral blood, taken 28 days after the second dose of the MenACWY control vaccine. CDR3 coding DNA: TGTGCCAGCACCCGATCGACAGCGAGCTCCTACGAGCAGTACTTC. Protein product: CASTRSTASSYEQYF.